The 24 T cell receptor beta chains presented below share a single source sample, sequenced in a study of blood T cell repertoires in COVID-19. Here immunoSEQ multiplex PCR was the method, and the copy in TCRdb shows in-frame clones only, minus some. The sample consists of about 160,000 clones, about nine tenths of them appearing once. The material sequenced was peripheral blood. The receptors here all came from an older woman with acute or convalescent COVID-19.

The gene calls are TRBV5-8 and TRBJ1-1; D is undetermined. V shed 7 bases and J shed 7 bases, with 14 bases lying between them. The CDR3 length is 12 residues. CDR1 SGHTS and CDR2 YDEGEE come from the germline V gene. The CDR3 loop reads CASDQRPFEAFF. The CDR3 bases are TGTGCCAGCGATCAGCGGCCTTTTGAAGCTTTCTTT.

This chain connects TRBV7-8 to TRBJ1-3; D call uncertain. Per germline, CDR1 SGHVS and CDR2 FQNEAQ. The V end was cut by 0 bases, the J end by 1 base, with 10 bases between. There are 16 residues in the CDR3. The DNA for the CDR3 is TGTGCCAGCAGCTTAGCGCTGTCGGGGTCTGGAAACACCATATATTTT. This gives the protein CASSLALSGSGNTIYF.

The gene calls are TRBV6-5 and TRBJ1-1; the D is unclear. Trimming pared 8 bases from V and 0 bases from J, leaving 10 bases between. The length of the CDR3 is 13 residues. Germline loops: CDR1 MNHEY, CDR2 SVGAGI. CDR3 in amino acids: CASEETLNTEAFF. The CDR3 DNA follows: TGTGCCAGCGAGGAAACCTTGAACACTGAAGCTTTCTTT.

The rearrangement joins TRBV6-2 or TRBV6-3 to TRBJ2-1; no definite D call. Trimming pared 1 base from V and 8 bases from J, leaving 3 bases between. There are 11 residues in the CDR3. CDR1 MNHEY and CDR2 SVGEGT come from the germline V gene. The CDR3 loop is CASSYWHEQFF. The CDR3 nucleotides are TGTGCCAGCAGTTACTGGCATGAGCAGTTCTTC.

V usage is TRBV11-2 and J usage is TRBJ2-3; D might be TRBD2 (6 bases). The V and J ends lost 8 bases and 1 base respectively, with 16 bases between them. The CDR3 runs to 15 residues. Looked up from germline, CDR1 is SGHAT and CDR2 is FQNNGV. CDR3 coding DNA: TGTGCCAGCGGACTACTGCTTGGAGGCACAGATACGCAGTATTTT. This gives the protein CASGLLLGGTDTQYF.

The chain has TRBV28 and TRBJ1-5; weak D call: TRBD1 (6 bases). The CDR3 totals 16 residues. Germline values: CDR1 MDHEN, CDR2 SYDVKM. Trimming took 8 bases from V and 6 from J, leaving 23 bases between them. The CDR3 sequence: CASQNQRAGGSQPQHF. Here the CDR3 DNA reads TGTGCCAGCCAAAATCAACGAGCTGGGGGCAGTCAGCCCCAGCATTTT. Drawing the rest from reference TRBV28 and TRBJ1-5, the complete variable domain is DVKVTQSSRYLVKRTGEKVFLECVQDMDHENMFWYRQDPGLGLRLIYFSYDVKMKEKGDIPEGYSVSREKKERFSLILESASTNQTSMYLCASQNQRAGGSQPQHFGDGTRLSIL.

The chain joins TRBV6-5 to TRBJ2-3; TRBD2 agrees at 9 bases. This CDR3 is 14 amino acids long. Germline trimming cut 8 bases from V and 0 bases from J; bases unmatched to any gene: 3. CDR1 MNHEY and CDR2 SVGAGI come from the germline V gene. The CDR3 loop reads CASSGTSSTDTQYF. The CDR3 DNA reads as TGTGCCAGCTCCGGGACTAGCAGCACAGATACGCAGTATTTT.

This clone was seen just once. The chain uses TRBV7-2 and TRBJ2-7, with a weak D call TRBD2 (7 bases). The CDR3 runs 14 residues. Trimming removed 3 bases at V and 6 bases at J, with 15 bases between. Germline V lookup: CDR1 SGHTA, CDR2 FQGNSA. The CDR3 bases are TGTGCCAGCAGCTTTGGAGGGGGGGCCCGCGAGCAGTACTTC. Amino acid sequence: CASSFGGGAREQYF.

The chain has TRBV11-2 and TRBJ2-5, with 12 bases identical to TRBD2. There are 16 residues in the CDR3. CDR1 is SGHAT and CDR2 is FQNNGV in the germline V gene. V lost 5 bases to trimming and J lost 1 base; unmatched junction nucleotides: 5. CDR3 sequence: CASSRGTSGPQETQYF. CDR3 DNA sequence: TGTGCCAGCAGCCGCGGGACTAGCGGGCCCCAAGAGACCCAGTACTTC.

The gene calls are TRBV29-1 and TRBJ2-7, with D tentatively TRBD1 (6 bases). Germline V gives CDR1 SQVTM, CDR2 ANQGSEA. CDR3 length equals 13 residues. The ends were cut back, 1 base at V and 1 base at J, with 8 bases in the middle. CDR3 residues: CSVEGTASYEQYF. CDR3 bases: TGCAGCGTTGAAGGGACAGCATCCTACGAGCAGTACTTC.

The V call is TRBV4-3, the J call TRBJ2-1; perhaps TRBD1 as D (6 bases). The CDR3 is 15 residues long. CDR1 is LGHNA and CDR2 is YSLEER in the germline V gene. V gave up 4 bases and J gave up 0 bases, with 10 bases separating them. In nucleotides, the CDR3 is TGCGCCAGCAGCCCGGGACATAGCTCCTACAATGAGCAGTTCTTC. It yields the protein CASSPGHSSYNEQFF.

This rearrangement joins TRBV28 to TRBJ2-3, with D perhaps matching TRBD2 (6 bases). CDR1 is MDHEN, CDR2 SYDVKM, per germline. There are 13 residues in the CDR3. Trimming removed 4 bases at V and 6 bases at J, with 11 bases between. The CDR3: CASSWRGMDTQYF. The DNA for the CDR3 is TGTGCCAGCAGTTGGCGCGGGATGGATACGCAGTATTTT.

This clone has just a few counts. The genes are TRBV11-2 and TRBJ1-4, with D possibly being TRBD1 (6 bases). This CDR3 is built from 16 residues. V gave up 4 bases and J gave up 5 bases, with 17 bases separating them. Germline lookup yields CDR1 SGHAT and CDR2 FQNNGV. DNA for the CDR3: TGTGCCAGCAGCTCGAGGTTGGACAGCCAAAATGAAAAACTGTTTTTT. Translated, it gives CASSSRLDSQNEKLFF. Using reference TRBV11-2 and TRBJ1-4 for the parts outside the CDR3, the full variable domain is EAGVAQSPRYKIIEKRQSVAFWCNPISGHATLYWYQQILGQGPKLLIQFQNNGVVDDSQLPKDRFSAERLKGVDSTLKIQPAKLEDSAVYLCASSSRLDSQNEKLFFGSGTQLSVL.

The V and J genes are TRBV7-9 and TRBJ1-5, with a weak D call TRBD1 (6 bases). V was clipped by 0 bases and J by 5 bases, with 14 bases between them. Per the germline V gene, CDR1 is SEHNR and CDR2 is FQNEAQ (reference sequence). This CDR3 contains 16 residues. CDR3 sequence: CASSLAHPTGHQPQHF. DNA for the CDR3: TGTGCCAGCAGCTTAGCTCATCCGACAGGCCATCAGCCCCAGCATTTT. Full variable domain (missing parts from reference TRBV7-9 and TRBJ1-5): DTGVSQNPRHKITKRGQNVTFRCDPISEHNRLYWYRQTLGQGPEFLTYFQNEAQLEKSRLLSDRFSAERPKGSFSTLEIQRTEQGDSAMYLCASSLAHPTGHQPQHFGDGTRLSIL.

V usage is TRBV19 and J usage is TRBJ2-2; D possibly corresponds to TRBD1 (6 bases). V was shortened by 6 bases and J by 4 bases, with 15 bases between the two germline ends. There are 15 residues in the CDR3. The germline CDR1 and CDR2 sequences are LNHDA and SQIVND (reference sequence). CDR3 nucleotides: TGTGCCAGTAGACACAGGGTCTCCGGCACCGGGGAGCTGTTTTTT. Protein sequence: CASRHRVSGTGELFF. The entire variable domain, with the rest obtained from reference TRBV19 and TRBJ2-2, is as follows: DGGITQSPKYLFRKEGQNVTLSCEQNLNHDAMYWYRQDPGQGLRLIYYSQIVNDFQKGDIAEGYSVSREKKESFPLTVTSAQKNPTAFYLCASRHRVSGTGELFFGEGSRLTVL.

The chain links TRBV11-3 to TRBJ1-6; TRBD1 matches 8 bases. Trimming at V came to 4 bases and at J to 8 bases, leaving 7 bases not matched to a gene. Germline V gene data show CDR1 as SGHNT and CDR2 as YENEEA. The CDR3 is 15 amino acids. The CDR3 nucleotides are TGTGCCAGCAGCTCTCGACAGGGGAAGGATTCACCCCTCCACTTT. It translates to CASSSRQGKDSPLHF.

This rearrangement joins TRBV29-1 to TRBJ1-3; D is undetermined. Trimming cost V 6 bases and J 0 bases, with 6 bases left between them. Per the germline V gene, CDR1 is SQVTM and CDR2 is ANQGSEA. This CDR3 spans 12 amino acids. The CDR3 region has the DNA TGCAGCGTCGCTAGCTCTGGAAACACCATATATTTT. Amino acids: CSVASSGNTIYF.

The chain joins TRBV10-3 to TRBJ1-5; 9 bases match TRBD1. The ends lost 5 bases at V and 3 bases at J; junction bases unmatched: 5. This CDR3 is 15 amino acids long. Germline V gene lookup returns CDR1 ENHRY and CDR2 SYGVKD. The DNA of the CDR3 is TGTGCCATCAGTCCCGGGACAGGGAACAATCAGCCCCAGCATTTT. Translating it yields CAISPGTGNNQPQHF.

The genes are TRBV3-1 (or the pseudogene TRBV3-2) and TRBJ2-1; 9 bases fit TRBD2. Germline CDR1 is LGHDT and CDR2 is YNNKEL (reference sequence). Germline trimming cut 7 bases from V and 4 bases from J; bases unmatched to any gene: 8. CDR3 length: 15 residues. CDR3 residues: CASTHSGGPYNEQFF. The DNA for the CDR3 is TGTGCCAGCACCCATAGCGGGGGACCTTACAATGAGCAGTTCTTC.

This clone was picked up one time. One end of the junction does not line up with germline, which may come from a read error. This chain connects TRBV7-7 to TRBJ2-2; TRBD2 aligns across 12 bases. CDR1 and CDR2 from the germline V gene are SSHAT and FNYEAQ (reference sequence). The CDR3 has 15 residues. Written as DNA, the CDR3 is TGTGCTAGCAGCCCGGGGACTAGCGGGACCGGGGAGCTGTTTTTT. As protein: CASSPGTSGTGELFF.

The chain combines TRBV27 with TRBJ1-2; D is perhaps TRBD1 (6 bases). From germline, CDR1 is MNHEY and CDR2 SMNVEV (reference sequence). The V gene lost 6 bases and the J gene lost 3 bases, with 11 bases spanning the gap. CDR3 size: 13 residues. In nucleotides, the CDR3 is TGTGCCAGCAGCCCCGGGACACACTATGGCTACACCTTC. This sequence encodes CASSPGTHYGYTF.

The V call is TRBV5-5, the J call TRBJ2-2, with 9 bases lining up with TRBD2. V gave up 4 bases and J gave up 1 base; unmatched junction bases: 2. The CDR3 covers 15 residues. CDR1 is SGHKS and CDR2 is YYEKEE in the germline V gene (reference sequence). The CDR3 spells CASSQTSGNTGELFF. In DNA form, the CDR3 reads TGTGCCAGCAGCCAGACTAGCGGGAACACCGGGGAGCTGTTTTTT.

With regard to this clone: At the DNA level, this CDR3 is encoded by other sequences in the same sample as well. The chain links TRBV6-1 to TRBJ1-2, with D unclear. The V and J ends lost 0 bases and 12 bases respectively, with 17 bases between them. Germline V lookup: CDR1 MNHNS, CDR2 SASEGT. The CDR3 spans 14 residues. As DNA, the CDR3 is TGTGCCAGCAGTGAAGCCGTGGGAGGGAGGGCTCACACCTTC. Its protein product is CASSEAVGGRAHTF.

V gene TRBV4-3 combines with J gene TRBJ1-3; TRBD1 aligns across 7 bases. Trimming took 0 bases from V and 2 from J; bases not matched to a gene: 1. The CDR3 totals 15 residues. CDR1 LGHNA and CDR2 YSLEER come from the germline V gene. This CDR3 is CASSQEGQPGNTIYF. CDR3 sequence (DNA): TGCGCCAGCAGCCAAGAGGGACAGCCTGGAAACACCATATATTTT.